This T cell receptor beta chain was captured by sequencing in a study of cytomegalovirus exposure and HLA in healthy donors. Looking at the study overall: The early release's HLA-typed donors yielded 65 million to 85 million unique TCRs.

V dropped 2 bases and J dropped 0; count of bases not matched to a gene: 6. The CDR3 has 16 amino acids. Germline assignment: CDR1 MGHRA and CDR2 YSYEKL. The sample holds one count of this clone. The primer mix had 60 Vbeta and 13 Jbeta primers. Only in-frame clones appear in the TCRdb table, and some are missing; sequencing was by immunoSEQ multiplex PCR. The table lists 77,000 or so clones, 84% of them singletons. The TCR sequence derives from a man in his 70s in good health and CMV-seropositive. Sequencing was performed on PBMCs. The V call is TRBV4-1, the J call TRBJ2-7, with 8 bases lining up with TRBD2. The CDR3 coding sequence is TGCGCCAGCAGCCAAATCATAACTAGCGGCTCCTACGAGCAGTACTTC. It translates to CASSQIITSGSYEQYF.